The 10 T cell receptor beta chains listed next were all sequenced from one sample in a study of T cells expressing NK-cell markers. TCRdb reprocessed the 5' RACE reads and keeps a single row for each CDR3 protein, giving no DNA. Across roughly 350,000 distinct CDR3 sequences, the top ten clones capture 5.2% of the sample. The sequencing sample was made of blood T cells: a sorted CD56 or NKG2C T cell subset, CD4+ or CD8+ T cells, or bulk PBMC T cells (not recorded which). The receptors derive from a man between 18 and 69 years old in good health.

The rearrangement joins TRBV20-1 to TRBJ1-6. Germline V gene data show CDR1 as DFQATT and CDR2 as SNEGSKA (reference sequence). There are 14 residues in the CDR3. The CDR3 region is CSAPINQRNSPLHF.

The rearrangement links TRBV7-3 to TRBJ2-7; the TCRdb D gene call, TRBD2, has no DNA to confirm it. The CDR3 covers 15 residues. Per the germline V gene, CDR1 is SGHTA and CDR2 is FQGTGA. CDR3 sequence: CASSQRGAGTYEQYF. Full variable domain (missing parts from reference TRBV7-3 and TRBJ2-7): GAGVSQTPSNKVTEKGKYVELRCDPISGHTALYWYRQSLGQGPEFLIYFQGTGAADDSGLPNDRFFAVRPEGSVSTLKIQRTERGDSAVYLCASSQRGAGTYEQYFGPGTRLTVT.

CDR3 protein: CASSLDGLGNQPQHF. The chain recombines TRBV7-3 with TRBJ1-5. The CDR3 spans 15 residues. Germline CDR1 reads SGHTA; CDR2 reads FQGTGA.

The chain carries TRBV12-3 or TRBV12-4 and TRBJ2-7; TCRdb outputs TRBD2, but without DNA this stays unchecked. This CDR3 comprises 16 residues. The CDR3 here is CASSPGEGRSTYEQYF.

The genes are TRBV5-1 and TRBJ2-5. The CDR3 runs to 16 residues. Germline values: CDR1 SGHRS, CDR2 YFSETQ. This chain's CDR3 is CASSSWQRRFQETQYF.

This CDR3 is CASSQATAGGYTF. The rearrangement uses TRBV3-1 and TRBJ1-2. This CDR3 is 13 amino acids long. Germline CDR1 LGHDT, CDR2 YNNKEL (reference sequence).

The rearrangement joins TRBV3-1 to TRBJ1-2. The germline CDR1 and CDR2 sequences are LGHDT and YNNKEL (reference sequence). The CDR3 sequence is 13 residues long. Here the CDR3 reads CASSQDLVRGYTF.

The rearrangement uses TRBV20-1 and TRBJ2-3. The germline V gene encodes CDR1 DFQATT and CDR2 SNEGSKA (reference sequence). The CDR3 covers 14 residues. This CDR3 is CSARLPSGTDTQYF.

The chain couples TRBV29-1 to TRBJ1-2. This CDR3 is 14 amino acids long. CDR1 is SQVTM, CDR2 ANQGSEA, per germline. The CDR3 here is CSVESRAPASGYTF.

This sequence joins TRBV6-5 and TRBJ2-6. CDR1 is MNHEY and CDR2 is SVGAGI in the germline V gene. CDR3 length equals 15 residues. CDR3 region: CASTFGFSGANVLTF.